Sequencing of this T cell receptor beta chain was carried out in a study of blood T cell repertoires in COVID-19 (dated by TCRdb to the early 2020s). About the full investigation: Samples from collaborators originated in the United States, Italy and Spain and spanned both the acute and convalescent phases of COVID-19. The prospective study material was composed of cDNA or gDNA derived from T cells, B-cell-depleted T cells, or PBMCs. Subjects who had been exposed to COVID-19, were actively infected with it, or had recovered from it provided the deeply sampled blood TCRbeta repertoires that made up the dataset. The repertoires were released in a freely available public database intended as a resource for research on the immune response to SARS-CoV-2. Samples came from the ongoing ImmuneRACE study (first 160 participants) plus 1,254 subjects from 6 global collaborators. Sample metadata almost always included a de-identified subject ID, COVID-19 status, age in years and sex. Where available, HLA class I and class II types were taken from metadata supplied by the sample provider and were not determined by assay-based typing.

The immunoSEQ Assay, a bias-controlled multiplex PCR, was used to amplify TCRbeta CDR3 regions from genomic DNA. On the study's bioinformatics: The number of nucleated cells in each sample was estimated by amplification of reference gene primers within the assay. To quantify the absolute abundance of each unique TCRbeta CDR3 rearrangement, sequence reads were collapsed and filtered. For each sample, productive Simpson clonality was calculated as the square root of Simpson's diversity index over productive rearrangements. Drawn from immuneACCESS, this table holds only the in-frame rearrangements with V and J called that TCRdb kept. Clones are partly lost; checked studies trace under half to an unresolved V gene and leave the rest unexplained. D and trimming come from the DNA, and the V and J calls and clone size come from that table. In this sample the table shows about 62,000 clones, more than 80% of which occur a single time. The ten largest clones represent about 20% of the sample.

In Seattle, one collaborating source enrolled patients while the infection was active and tracked those patients longitudinally over the course of disease. Collaborating institutions collected whole blood in K2EDTA tubes following their own protocols. For TCRbeta analysis, collaborators shipped samples as frozen whole blood, isolated PBMCs, or DNA extracted from either of those sample types. Overall study outcomes, separate from this receptor: Clinical and demographic metadata were provided uncurated, with the amount varying by source and participant.

The count of this clone is one. Its antigen target is currently unknown. Nothing much larger sits one base from this clone, and base qualities are not available. Clipping removes 8 bases from V and 5 bases from J, with 12 as the unmatched junction base count. The CDR3 spans 15 residues, from the cysteine through the phenylalanine. The retained sequence is limited to the CDR3, 45 bases, with the frame set at the first base. CDR1 and CDR2, per the germline V gene, are SGHTA and FQGTGA. Source material: peripheral blood. The receptor was isolated from a woman aged 60 to 75 with COVID-19, enrolled during active disease. Recombination joined TRBV7-3 with TRBJ2-5; the junction holds 9 bases that match TRBD2. The CDR3 here reads CASLNLREGGETQYF. At the DNA level, the sequence is TGTGCCAGCCTGAATCTGCGGGAGGGTGGCGAGACCCAGTACTTC.